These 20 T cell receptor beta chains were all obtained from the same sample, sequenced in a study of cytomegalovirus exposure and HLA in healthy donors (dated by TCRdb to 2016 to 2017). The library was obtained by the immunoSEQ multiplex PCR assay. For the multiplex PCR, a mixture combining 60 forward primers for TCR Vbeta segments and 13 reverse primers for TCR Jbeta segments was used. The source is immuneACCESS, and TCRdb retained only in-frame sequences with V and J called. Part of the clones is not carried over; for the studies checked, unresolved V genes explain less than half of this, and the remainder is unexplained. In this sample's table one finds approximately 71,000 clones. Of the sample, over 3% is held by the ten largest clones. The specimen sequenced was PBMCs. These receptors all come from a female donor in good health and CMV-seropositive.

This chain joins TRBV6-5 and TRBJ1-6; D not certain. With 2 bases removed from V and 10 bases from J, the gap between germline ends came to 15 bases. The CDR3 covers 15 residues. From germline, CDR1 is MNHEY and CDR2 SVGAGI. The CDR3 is CASSYVGLGESPLHF. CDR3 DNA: TGTGCCAGCAGTTACGTCGGGCTCGGGGAGTCACCCCTCCACTTT.

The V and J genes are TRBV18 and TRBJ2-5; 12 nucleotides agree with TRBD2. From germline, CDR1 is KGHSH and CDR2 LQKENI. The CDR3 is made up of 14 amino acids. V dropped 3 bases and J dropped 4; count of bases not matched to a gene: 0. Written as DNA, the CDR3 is TGTGCCAGCTCACCGACTAGCGGGAGAGAGACCCAGTACTTC. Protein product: CASSPTSGRETQYF.

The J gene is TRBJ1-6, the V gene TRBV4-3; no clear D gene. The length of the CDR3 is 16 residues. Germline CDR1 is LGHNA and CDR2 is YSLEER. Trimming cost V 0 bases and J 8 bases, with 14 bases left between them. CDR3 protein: CASSQESRSSYSPLHF. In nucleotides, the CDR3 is TGCGCCAGCAGCCAAGAGAGTCGGTCCTCCTATTCACCCCTCCACTTT.

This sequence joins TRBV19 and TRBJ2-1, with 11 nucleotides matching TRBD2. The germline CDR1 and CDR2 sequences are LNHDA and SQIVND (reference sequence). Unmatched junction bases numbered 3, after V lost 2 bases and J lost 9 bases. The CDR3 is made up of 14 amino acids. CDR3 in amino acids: CASSILAGGGEQFF. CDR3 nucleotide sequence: TGTGCCAGTAGTATACTAGCGGGAGGTGGTGAGCAGTTCTTC.

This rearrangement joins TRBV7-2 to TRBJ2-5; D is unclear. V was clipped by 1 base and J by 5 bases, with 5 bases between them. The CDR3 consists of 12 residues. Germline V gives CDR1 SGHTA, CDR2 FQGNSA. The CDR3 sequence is CASSLDRETQYF. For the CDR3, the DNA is TGTGCCAGCAGCTTAGATCGGGAGACCCAGTACTTC.

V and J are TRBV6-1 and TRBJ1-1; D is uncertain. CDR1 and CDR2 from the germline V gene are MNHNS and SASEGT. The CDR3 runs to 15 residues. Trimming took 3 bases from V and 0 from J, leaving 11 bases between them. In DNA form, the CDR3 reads TGTGCCAGCAGTGACTTCATGGAGTTGAACACTGAAGCTTTCTTT. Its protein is CASSDFMELNTEAFF.

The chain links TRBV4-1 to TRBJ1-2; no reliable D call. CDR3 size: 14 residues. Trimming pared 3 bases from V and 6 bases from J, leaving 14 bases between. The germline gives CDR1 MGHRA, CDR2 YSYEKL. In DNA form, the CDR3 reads TGCGCCAGCAGCCATCCGAAAGGGAGGAATGGCTACACCTTC. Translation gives CASSHPKGRNGYTF.

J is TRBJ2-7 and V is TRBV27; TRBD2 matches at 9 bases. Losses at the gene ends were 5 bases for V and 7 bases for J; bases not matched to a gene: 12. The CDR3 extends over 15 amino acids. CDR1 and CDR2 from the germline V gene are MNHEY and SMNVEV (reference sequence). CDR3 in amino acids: CASSPQRLAAREQYF. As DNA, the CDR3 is TGTGCCAGCAGTCCCCAGAGACTAGCGGCTAGGGAGCAGTACTTC.

In nucleotides, the CDR3 is TGCAGCTCCTCCCTAGGTCCAGTAGCGGGAGCTCGGACCGGGGCCATCAATGAGCAGTTCTTC. Encoded protein: CSSSLGPVAGARTGAINEQFF. This chain links TRBV29-1 with TRBJ2-1; 9 bases align to TRBD2. After removal of 8 bases from V and 6 bases from J, the junction contained 32 bases not matched to a gene. The germline CDR1 and CDR2 sequences are SQVTM and ANQGSEA. This CDR3 contains 21 residues.

CDR3 nucleotides: TGCGCCAGCAGAGAAGAGGTGGCAGAGACCCAGTACTTC. Its translation: CASREEVAETQYF. The chain employs TRBV5-1 and TRBJ2-5; D is ambiguous. The CDR3 covers 13 residues. V was clipped by 5 bases and J by 4 bases, with 12 bases between them. Germline-derived CDR1 and CDR2 are SGHRS and YFSETQ.

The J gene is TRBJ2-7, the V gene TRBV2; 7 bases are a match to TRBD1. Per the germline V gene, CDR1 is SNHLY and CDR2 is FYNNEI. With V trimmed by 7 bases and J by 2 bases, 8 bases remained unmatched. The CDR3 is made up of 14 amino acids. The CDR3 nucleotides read TGTGCCAGCACTGTCCAGCAGGGGGCCTACGAGCAGTACTTC. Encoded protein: CASTVQQGAYEQYF.

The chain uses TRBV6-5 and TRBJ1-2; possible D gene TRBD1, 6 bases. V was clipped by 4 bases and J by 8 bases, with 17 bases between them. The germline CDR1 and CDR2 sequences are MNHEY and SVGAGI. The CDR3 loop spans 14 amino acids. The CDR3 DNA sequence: TGTGCCAGCAGTTCCCAGGGCGGTGGGGGCGGCTACACCTTC. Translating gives CASSSQGGGGGYTF.

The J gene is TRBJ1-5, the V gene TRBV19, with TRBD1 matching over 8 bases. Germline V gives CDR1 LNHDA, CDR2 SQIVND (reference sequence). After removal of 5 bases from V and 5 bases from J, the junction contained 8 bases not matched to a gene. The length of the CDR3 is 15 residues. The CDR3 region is CASSATQGAYQPQHF. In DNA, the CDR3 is TGTGCCAGTAGTGCTACGCAGGGGGCCTATCAGCCCCAGCATTTT.

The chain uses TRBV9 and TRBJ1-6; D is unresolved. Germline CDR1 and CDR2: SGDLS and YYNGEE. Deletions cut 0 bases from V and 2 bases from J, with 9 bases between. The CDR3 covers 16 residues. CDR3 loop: CASSVGTGAYNSPLHF. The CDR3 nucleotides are TGTGCCAGCAGCGTAGGGACGGGAGCCTATAATTCACCCCTCCACTTT.

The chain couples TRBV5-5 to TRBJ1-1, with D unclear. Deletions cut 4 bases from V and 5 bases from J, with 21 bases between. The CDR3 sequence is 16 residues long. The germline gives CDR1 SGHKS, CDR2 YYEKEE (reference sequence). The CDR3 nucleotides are TGTGCCAGCAGCAAGGCAAGTATAGGACTGACGACTGAAGCTTTCTTT. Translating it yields CASSKASIGLTTEAFF.

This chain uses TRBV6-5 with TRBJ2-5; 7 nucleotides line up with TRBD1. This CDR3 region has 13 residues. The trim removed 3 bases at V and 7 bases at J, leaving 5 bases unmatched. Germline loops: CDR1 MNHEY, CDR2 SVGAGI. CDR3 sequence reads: CASSYKTGMTQYF. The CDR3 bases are TGTGCCAGCAGTTATAAGACAGGGATGACCCAGTACTTC.

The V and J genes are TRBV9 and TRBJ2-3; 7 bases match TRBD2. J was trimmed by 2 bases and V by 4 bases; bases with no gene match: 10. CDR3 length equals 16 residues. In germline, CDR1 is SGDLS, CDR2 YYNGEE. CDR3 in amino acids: CASSTRLALYTDTQYF. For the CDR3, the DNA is TGTGCCAGCAGCACCCGACTAGCTCTTTACACAGATACGCAGTATTTT. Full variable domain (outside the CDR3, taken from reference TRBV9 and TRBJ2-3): DSGVTQTPKHLITATGQRVTLRCSPRSGDLSVYWYQQSLDQGLQFLIQYYNGEERAKGNILERFSAQQFPDLHSELNLSSLELGDSALYFCASSTRLALYTDTQYFGPGTRLTVL.

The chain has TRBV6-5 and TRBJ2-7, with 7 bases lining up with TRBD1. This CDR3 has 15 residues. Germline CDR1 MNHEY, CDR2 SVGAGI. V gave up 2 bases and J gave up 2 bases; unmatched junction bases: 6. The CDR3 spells CASSYGDSGAYEQYF. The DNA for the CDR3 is TGTGCCAGCAGTTACGGGGACAGTGGGGCCTACGAGCAGTACTTC.

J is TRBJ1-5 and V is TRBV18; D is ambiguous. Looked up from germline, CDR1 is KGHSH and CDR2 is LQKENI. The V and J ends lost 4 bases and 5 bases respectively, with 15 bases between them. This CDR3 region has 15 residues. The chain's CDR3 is CASSLLGVEDQPQHF. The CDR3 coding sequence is TGTGCCAGCTCACTCCTCGGGGTGGAGGATCAGCCCCAGCATTTT.

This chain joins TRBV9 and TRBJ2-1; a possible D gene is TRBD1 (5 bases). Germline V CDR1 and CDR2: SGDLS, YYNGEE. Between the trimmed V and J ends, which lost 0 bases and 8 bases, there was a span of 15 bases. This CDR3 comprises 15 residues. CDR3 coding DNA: TGTGCCAGCAGCGTAGCTTGGGCAGGGTGGGATGAGCAGTTCTTC. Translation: CASSVAWAGWDEQFF.